This TCR beta chain was identified in a study of T cell changes during pregnancy in multiple sclerosis. TCRdb's table, derived via immunoSEQ multiplex PCR, lists solely in-frame clones and lacks some. Among tens of thousands of clones listed, around nine tenths were seen once. Trimming took off 5 bases at V and 5 bases at J, with 18 bases between the two ends. The germline gives CDR1 SGHVS, CDR2 FQNEAQ. There are 15 residues in the CDR3. Source: CD4+ T cells from peripheral blood mononuclear cells, taken in the first trimester of pregnancy. The receptor was derived from a female donor with multiple sclerosis, enrolled in a pregnancy study. The chain employs TRBV7-8 and TRBJ2-5, with D possibly matching TRBD2 (5 bases). CDR3 amino acids: CASSRARRFGETQYF. CDR3 DNA: TGTGCCAGCAGCCGAGCCAGGAGGTTCGGGGAGACCCAGTACTTC.